A selection of T cell receptor beta chains follows, all from one sample in a study of T cells after yellow fever vaccination. TCRdb reprocessed the 5' RACE reads with MiXCR, giving one entry per CDR3 protein. Seen here are 200,000 to 300,000 distinct CDR3 sequences, approximately 6.8% observed once, and the top ten hold more than 1%. Specimen: CD4+ T cells sorted from PBMCs, collected on the day of the yellow fever booster vaccination. The receptors were sampled from a young man who received the YFV17D yellow fever vaccine. The CDR3 runs from the conserved cysteine through the conserved F or W. D genes are given only for firm matches. Rows give clone size only sometimes, using once, few, many, or a class for an expanded clone.

J gene: TRBJ2-5
clone size: .
V gene: TRBV5-4
D gene: .
CDR3 protein: CASSWKQGGGETQYF
CDR3 DNA: TGTGCCAGCAGCTGGAAACAGGGAGGTGGAGAGACCCAGTACTTC

J gene: TRBJ2-5
clone size: many
V gene: TRBV5-6
D gene: TRBD1
CDR3 protein: CASSLRRTGEEETQYF
CDR3 DNA: TGTGCCAGCAGCTTGAGGAGGACAGGGGAAGAAGAGACCCAGTACTTC

J gene: TRBJ2-2
clone size: few
V gene: TRBV5-1
D gene: .
CDR3 protein: CASSLSPVGANTGELFF
CDR3 DNA: TGCGCCAGCAGCTTGAGCCCGGTAGGGGCTAACACCGGGGAGCTGTTTTTT

J gene: TRBJ2-2
clone size: many
V gene: TRBV4-3
D gene: TRBD2
CDR3 protein: CASSQEAGVLAGELFF
CDR3 DNA: TGCGCCAGCAGCCAAGAAGCGGGAGTATTGGCCGGGGAGCTGTTTTTT

J gene: TRBJ1-1
clone size: few
V gene: TRBV5-1
D gene: .
CDR3 protein: CASSEGGGMAEAFF
CDR3 DNA: TGCGCCAGCAGCGAGGGGGGGGGCATGGCTGAAGCTTTCTTT

J gene: TRBJ2-2
clone size: .
V gene: TRBV30
D gene: TRBD1
CDR3 protein: CAWSGVDRVTGELFF
CDR3 DNA: TGTGCCTGGAGTGGAGTAGACAGGGTCACCGGGGAGCTGTTTTTT

J gene: TRBJ1-2
clone size: few
V gene: TRBV30
D gene: .
CDR3 protein: CAWTSLGPSYGYTF
CDR3 DNA: TGTGCCTGGACTTCTCTGGGACCGAGCTATGGCTACACCTTC

J gene: TRBJ2-1
clone size: many
V gene: TRBV28
D gene: .
CDR3 protein: CASSFFGRVGKSSYNEQFF
CDR3 DNA: TGTGCCAGCAGTTTCTTTGGCAGGGTAGGAAAAAGCTCCTACAATGAGCAGTTCTTC

J gene: TRBJ2-5
clone size: many
V gene: TRBV20-1
D gene: TRBD2
CDR3 protein: CSATLAGGPEETQYF
CDR3 DNA: TGCAGTGCTACCCTAGCGGGAGGGCCAGAGGAGACCCAGTACTTC

J gene: TRBJ2-1
clone size: .
V gene: TRBV11-2
D gene: .
CDR3 protein: CASSFLGGRVNYNEQFF
CDR3 DNA: TGTGCCAGCAGCTTCCTCGGAGGGCGGGTCAACTACAATGAGCAGTTCTTC

J gene: TRBJ2-3
clone size: .
V gene: TRBV7-2
D gene: TRBD2
CDR3 protein: CASSQDALAGVDTQYF
CDR3 DNA: TGTGCCAGCAGCCAAGACGCACTAGCGGGAGTAGATACGCAGTATTTT

J gene: TRBJ2-7
clone size: few
V gene: TRBV4-1
D gene: TRBD2
CDR3 protein: CASSQLLAGGPREQYF
CDR3 DNA: TGCGCCAGCAGCCAACTACTAGCGGGAGGGCCTAGGGAGCAGTACTTC

J gene: TRBJ1-1
clone size: many
V gene: TRBV6-6
D gene: .
CDR3 protein: CASSYTETTEAFF
CDR3 DNA: TGTGCCAGCAGTTATACAGAGACCACTGAAGCTTTCTTT

J gene: TRBJ1-2
clone size: few
V gene: TRBV12-3/TRBV12-4
D gene: .
CDR3 protein: CASSLGQPNGYTF
CDR3 DNA: TGTGCCAGCAGTTTAGGGCAGCCAAATGGCTACACCTTC

J gene: TRBJ2-5
clone size: few
V gene: TRBV29-1
D gene: .
CDR3 protein: CSVVASSETQYF
CDR3 DNA: TGCAGCGTTGTAGCGTCCTCAGAGACCCAGTACTTC

J gene: TRBJ2-2
clone size: .
V gene: TRBV4-2
D gene: .
CDR3 protein: CASSGARGVGELFF
CDR3 DNA: TGTGCCAGCAGCGGAGCAAGGGGCGTCGGGGAGCTGTTTTTT

J gene: TRBJ1-1
clone size: many
V gene: TRBV14
D gene: TRBD1
CDR3 protein: CASRGNRGGAEAFF
CDR3 DNA: TGTGCCAGCAGGGGCAACAGGGGGGGGGCTGAAGCTTTCTTT

J gene: TRBJ2-1
clone size: many
V gene: TRBV27
D gene: .
CDR3 protein: CASSYSPSQNEQFF
CDR3 DNA: TGTGCCAGCAGTTACTCTCCTAGCCAAAATGAGCAGTTCTTC

J gene: TRBJ2-7
clone size: .
V gene: TRBV6-2/TRBV6-3
D gene: TRBD2
CDR3 protein: CASSYGLADSYEQYF
CDR3 DNA: TGTGCCAGCAGTTACGGACTAGCGGATTCCTACGAGCAGTACTTC

J gene: TRBJ2-5
clone size: many
V gene: TRBV7-2
D gene: .
CDR3 protein: CASSLAVGTQYF
CDR3 DNA: TGTGCCAGCAGCTTAGCTGTTGGGACCCAGTACTTC

J gene: TRBJ2-3
clone size: .
V gene: TRBV5-1
D gene: .
CDR3 protein: CASGAQGGATDTQYF
CDR3 DNA: TGCGCCAGCGGGGCCCAGGGCGGCGCCACAGATACGCAGTATTTT

J gene: TRBJ2-1
clone size: many
V gene: TRBV5-1
D gene: TRBD2
CDR3 protein: CATTAGEIAGEQFF
CDR3 DNA: TGCGCCACCACAGCGGGAGAGATCGCTGGTGAGCAGTTCTTC

J gene: TRBJ2-5
clone size: few
V gene: TRBV10-3
D gene: TRBD1
CDR3 protein: CAISGAGAVGGIKETQYF
CDR3 DNA: TGTGCCATCAGCGGCGCCGGGGCGGTAGGGGGCATCAAGGAGACCCAGTACTTC

J gene: TRBJ2-2
clone size: many
V gene: TRBV5-1
D gene: .
CDR3 protein: CASSPYTGELFF
CDR3 DNA: TGCGCCAGCAGCCCTTACACCGGGGAGCTGTTTTTT

J gene: TRBJ1-2
clone size: many
V gene: TRBV5-1
D gene: TRBD1
CDR3 protein: CASSLRADRGPASLGYTF
CDR3 DNA: TGCGCCAGCAGCTTGAGGGCGGACAGGGGACCGGCTTCGCTTGGCTACACCTTC

J gene: TRBJ2-1
clone size: many
V gene: TRBV5-1
D gene: TRBD2
CDR3 protein: CASSTVAGGNNEQFF
CDR3 DNA: TGCGCCAGCAGCACGGTAGCGGGAGGGAACAATGAGCAGTTCTTC

J gene: TRBJ2-1
clone size: many
V gene: TRBV29-1
D gene: .
CDR3 protein: CSAIGGDFYNEQFF
CDR3 DNA: TGCAGCGCCATAGGGGGGGACTTTTACAATGAGCAGTTCTTC

J gene: TRBJ2-7
clone size: few
V gene: TRBV6-2/TRBV6-3
D gene: .
CDR3 protein: CASSRAVRYEQYF
CDR3 DNA: TGTGCCAGCAGCCGGGCAGTTCGCTACGAGCAGTACTTC

J gene: TRBJ1-1
clone size: many
V gene: TRBV12-3/TRBV12-4
D gene: TRBD1
CDR3 protein: CASSQQGALNTEAFF
CDR3 DNA: TGTGCCAGCAGTCAGCAGGGGGCCCTGAACACTGAAGCTTTCTTT

J gene: TRBJ2-5
clone size: .
V gene: TRBV5-1
D gene: .
CDR3 protein: CASSFSPETQYF
CDR3 DNA: TGCGCCAGCAGCTTCAGCCCGGAGACCCAGTACTTC

J gene: TRBJ2-3
clone size: .
V gene: TRBV20-1
D gene: .
CDR3 protein: CSVINDRDTYTDTQYF
CDR3 DNA: TGCAGTGTCATCAACGACCGGGACACCTACACAGATACGCAGTATTTT